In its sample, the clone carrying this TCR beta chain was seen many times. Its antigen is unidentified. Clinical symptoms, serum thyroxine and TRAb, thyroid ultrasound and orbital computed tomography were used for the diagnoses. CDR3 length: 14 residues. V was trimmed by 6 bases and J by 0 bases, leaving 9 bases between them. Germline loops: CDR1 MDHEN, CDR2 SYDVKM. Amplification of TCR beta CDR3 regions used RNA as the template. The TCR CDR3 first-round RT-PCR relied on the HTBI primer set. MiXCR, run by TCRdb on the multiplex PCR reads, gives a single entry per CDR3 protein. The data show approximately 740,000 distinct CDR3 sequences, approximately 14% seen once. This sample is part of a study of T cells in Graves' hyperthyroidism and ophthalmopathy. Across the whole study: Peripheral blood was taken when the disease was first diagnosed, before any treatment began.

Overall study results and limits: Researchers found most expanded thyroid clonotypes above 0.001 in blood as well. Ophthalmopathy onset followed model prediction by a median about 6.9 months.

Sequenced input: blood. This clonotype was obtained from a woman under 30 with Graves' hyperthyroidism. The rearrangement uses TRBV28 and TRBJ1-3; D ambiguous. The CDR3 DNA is TGTGCCAGCAGCCCCCTAAGCTCTGGAAACACCATATATTTT. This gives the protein CASSPLSSGNTIYF.